Each of the 5 T cell receptor beta chains below was sequenced from the same sample in a study of cytomegalovirus exposure and HLA in healthy donors. Only in-frame clones appear in the TCRdb table, and some are missing; sequencing was by immunoSEQ multiplex PCR. The sample lists more than 85,000 clones; just under 95% were seen once. The sequenced material came from PBMCs. The receptors shown here come from a woman in her late teens or twenties in good health and CMV-seronegative.

The chain carries TRBV19 and TRBJ2-7; perhaps TRBD1 as D (6 bases). The ends were cut back, 9 bases at V and 4 bases at J, with 7 bases in the middle. The germline V gene encodes CDR1 LNHDA and CDR2 SQIVND (reference sequence). The CDR3 length is 10 residues. The CDR3 is CARTGYEQYF. As DNA, the CDR3 is TGTGCCAGGACAGGATACGAGCAGTACTTC.

The CDR3 sequence is CASSFLTKTGTLTDTQYF. DNA of the CDR3: TGTGCCAGCAGCTTCCTCACAAAGACAGGGACGTTGACAGATACGCAGTATTTT. The V gene is TRBV5-8, the J gene TRBJ2-3; TRBD1 matches 7 bases. The CDR3 runs to 18 residues. CDR1 SGHTS and CDR2 YDEGEE come from the germline V gene. The junction had 15 bases not matched to a gene; V was cut back by 2 bases and J by 3 bases. The variable domain in full, completed from reference TRBV5-8 and TRBJ2-3, reads EAGVTQSPTHLIKTRGQQATLRCSPISGHTSVYWYQQALGLGLQFLLWYDEGEERNRGNFPPRFSGRQFPNYSSELNVNALELEDSALYLCASSFLTKTGTLTDTQYFGPGTRLTVL.

The V call is TRBV11-2, the J call TRBJ2-5; tentatively, D is TRBD1 (6 bases). CDR3 length: 14 amino acids. V was shortened by 5 bases and J by 4 bases, with 14 bases between the two germline ends. Germline V gives CDR1 SGHAT, CDR2 FQNNGV. CDR3 protein: CASSPGDIGETQYF. The CDR3 DNA is TGTGCCAGCAGCCCCGGGGACATCGGAGAGACCCAGTACTTC.

This sequence joins TRBV6-1 and TRBJ2-3, with D tentatively TRBD2 (6 bases). CDR3 size: 14 residues. V was cut by 10 bases and J by 2 bases, with 16 bases left in between. CDR1 and CDR2 (germline): MNHNS, SASEGT. This CDR3 reads CATAWRGTTDTQYF. Here the CDR3 DNA reads TGTGCCACCGCGTGGCGGGGTACCACAGATACGCAGTATTTT.

The chain uses TRBV19 and TRBJ2-1; TRBD2 matches 14 bases. Germline lookup yields CDR1 LNHDA and CDR2 SQIVND (reference sequence). The CDR3 covers 16 residues. J gave up 8 bases and V 7 bases, and 10 bases lay outside the gene matches. As DNA, the CDR3 is TGTGCCAGTATTTCGACTAGACTAGCGGGAGGGTATGAGCAGTTCTTC. Protein: CASISTRLAGGYEQFF.